This T cell receptor beta chain is from a study of blood T cell repertoires in COVID-19. The V and J ends lost 3 bases and 6 bases, in that order; junction bases with no gene match: 1. The CDR3 is made up of 12 amino acids. The germline gives CDR1 KGHSH, CDR2 LQKENI. TCRdb's copy holds only in-frame clones and misses some; the assay was immunoSEQ multiplex PCR. The data contain 150,000 to 200,000 clones, roughly 90% of them singletons. The rearrangement uses TRBV18 and TRBJ1-2; 7 nucleotides align to TRBD1. The TCR originated in a man aged 35 to 55 with acute or convalescent COVID-19. Sequencing was carried out using peripheral blood. The CDR3 sequence is CASSPDRDGYTF. The CDR3 DNA is TGTGCCAGCTCACCCGACAGGGATGGCTACACCTTC.